This T cell receptor beta chain was documented in a study of PD-1 blockade in classical Hodgkin lymphoma. Points from the study as a whole: Compared with healthy donors, newly diagnosed patients reportedly showed lower baseline TCR diversity.

The germline gives CDR1 LNHDA, CDR2 SQIVND (reference sequence). CDR3 length: 15 amino acids. V shed 4 bases and J shed 2 bases, with 13 bases lying between them. Regarding this clone: Its antigen is not identified.

Generated by immunoSEQ multiplex PCR, the TCRdb table keeps only in-frame clones and is missing some. The sample lists under 6,500 clones; roughly 90% were seen once. This sample's time point: newly diagnosed, previously untreated cHL patient sample. The authors enriched CD8+ T cells from thawed PBMCs via magnetic negative selection. The source is a human donor with classical Hodgkin lymphoma. Sequencing was carried out using CD8+ T cells from blood. The V gene is TRBV19, the J gene TRBJ2-3, with a tentative D call TRBD2 (6 bases). CDR3 sequence (DNA): TGTGCCAGTAGTACCGGGACTCACGACACAGATACGCAGTATTTT. Translation: CASSTGTHDTDTQYF.